The present T cell receptor (beta chain) was sequenced within a study of blood T cell repertoires in COVID-19. About the study: Whether acute or convalescent, the COVID-19 samples came from the United States, Italy and Spain.

V was shortened by 5 bases and J by 4 bases, with 16 bases between the two germline ends. Germline CDR1 and CDR2: SGHTS and YDEGEE. The length of the CDR3 is 15 residues. The Seattle patients joined while their infection was active and were tracked longitudinally afterward. In the study's own analysis: Estimates of nucleated cell counts were drawn from the amplification of reference gene primers. Sequencing was performed with immunoSEQ multiplex PCR; in TCRdb, only in-frame clones are kept and a portion is missing. That table is the source of V, J and clone size, and D and trimming were worked out from the DNA. The repertoire holds fewer than 350,000 clones, with over 75% as singletons.

This sequence joins TRBV5-8 and TRBJ1-5; tentatively, D is TRBD1 (5 bases). The source material was peripheral blood. The receptor comes from a woman younger than 45 with COVID-19, enrolled during active disease. The CDR3 DNA is TGTGCCAGCAGGGGGGGTAGTACTGGGAATCAGCCCCAGCATTTT. Its protein product is CASRGGSTGNQPQHF. Filled out from reference TRBV5-8 and TRBJ1-5, the complete variable domain reads EAGVTQSPTHLIKTRGQQATLRCSPISGHTSVYWYQQALGLGLQFLLWYDEGEERNRGNFPPRFSGRQFPNYSSELNVNALELEDSALYLCASRGGSTGNQPQHFGDGTRLSIL.